The next 12 T cell receptor beta chains were all read from a single sample in a study of T cells in women clearing cervical HPV infection. Generated by immunoSEQ multiplex PCR, the TCRdb table keeps only in-frame clones and is missing some. Recorded here are around 30,000 clones; the top ten clones represent around 2.8%. Sequencing was performed on blood buffy coat. These receptors were taken from a woman between 18 and 69 years old with a cervical HPV16 infection that either progressed to CIN3+ or cleared (not recorded which).

Concerning this clone: The DNA ends 3 residues before the CDR3 does, and the rest of the CDR3 is filled in from the germline J gene. The rearrangement joins TRBV7-8 to TRBJ2-5; no clear D gene. Trimming shortened V by 2 bases and J by 1 base, and 11 bases separated the two germline ends. The CDR3 runs to 15 residues. Germline V CDR1 and CDR2: SGHVS, FQNEAQ. The CDR3 region is CASSLMVTAQETQYF. The CDR3 DNA, read in part, is TGTGCCAGCAGCTTAATGGTAACAGCCCAAGAGACC. Looking up the rest from reference TRBV7-8 and TRBJ2-5 gives the full variable domain: GAGVSQSPRYKVAKRGQDVALRCDPISGHVSLFWYQQALGQGPEFLTYFQNEAQLDKSGLPSDRFFAERPEGSVSTLKIQRTQQEDSAVYLCASSLMVTAQETQYFGPGTRLLVL.

With regard to this clone: Coverage ceases 3 residues before the CDR3 finishes, and the germline J gene fills in the end. This chain uses TRBV7-2 with TRBJ2-5, with 11 bases matching TRBD1. After removal of 5 bases from V and 5 bases from J, the junction contained 4 bases not matched to a gene. CDR3 length: 14 amino acids. Germline V CDR1 and CDR2: SGHTA, FQGNSA. CDR3: CASSADRGRETQYF. Incomplete CDR3 DNA: TGTGCCAGCAGCGCGGACAGGGGGCGGGAGACC. Full variable domain (outside the CDR3, taken from reference TRBV7-2 and TRBJ2-5): GAGVSQSPSNKVTEKGKDVELRCDPISGHTALYWYRQSLGQGLEFLIYFQGNSAPDKSGLPSDRFSAERTGGSVSTLTIQRTQQEDSAVYLCASSADRGRETQYFGPGTRLLVL.

To note about this clone: From the germline J gene comes the end of the CDR3, since the read stops 3 residues before it. The chain employs TRBV5-1 and TRBJ2-7; 7 bases align to TRBD2. The V gene end was trimmed by 0 bases and the J gene end by 3 bases; junction bases not matched to a gene: 9. Germline V CDR1 and CDR2: SGHRS, YFSETQ. This CDR3 comprises 16 residues. The CDR3 DNA, read in part, is TGCGCCAGCAGCTTGGCACCGAGCGGGAATAGCTACGAG. Translating it yields CASSLAPSGNSYE. The CDR3, in full, reads CASSLAPSGNSYEQYF.

A word on this clone: The sequence runs out 3 residues before the end of the CDR3; the remainder is reconstructed from the germline J gene. The chain combines TRBV5-1 with TRBJ2-5; 12 positions agree with TRBD2. The J segment lost 6 bases and the V segment lost 0 bases, leaving 9 bases of the junction unmatched. Germline CDR1 is SGHRS and CDR2 is YFSETQ. This CDR3 region has 17 residues. The CDR3 loop is CASSLVSATSGGQTQYF. Partial CDR3 DNA: TGCGCCAGCAGCTTGGTGTCTGCGACTAGCGGGGGACAGACC.

The sequenced CDR3 bases are TGCAGTGCTAGAGATTACCACAGGGGGAATGAG. It codes for CSARDYHRGNE. The whole CDR3 is CSARDYHRGNEQFF. The chain carries TRBV20-1 and TRBJ2-1; the match to TRBD1 covers 8 bases. The read halts 3 residues ahead of the CDR3 end, with the missing end drawn from the germline J gene. Germline V lookup: CDR1 DFQATT, CDR2 SNEGSKA (reference sequence). V was pared by 0 bases and J by 7 bases, with 5 bases of the junction left unmatched. CDR3 length equals 14 residues.

In regard to this clone: The read ends 3 residues shy of where the CDR3 ends; the end is completed using the germline J gene. This chain connects TRBV20-1 to TRBJ2-5; TRBD2 might be the D (5 bases). With 5 bases removed from V and 4 bases from J, the gap between germline ends came to 20 bases. The CDR3 extends over 15 amino acids. Germline CDR1 reads DFQATT; CDR2 reads SNEGSKA (reference sequence). CDR3 protein: CSALDTARLLETQYF. The sequenced CDR3 bases are TGCAGTGCTCTAGATACAGCTCGACTACTAGAGACC.

Notes on this clone: From the germline J gene comes the end of the CDR3, since the read stops 3 residues before it. The chain links TRBV6-1 to TRBJ2-1, with 10 bases fitting TRBD2. After removal of 2 bases from V and 7 bases from J, the junction contained 5 bases not matched to a gene. CDR1 MNHNS and CDR2 SASEGT come from the germline V gene. The CDR3 sequence is 15 residues long. The CDR3 DNA, read in part, is TGTGCCAGCAGTGAATCAGCGGGGGGGCCAAATGAG. Its protein is CASSESAGGPNE. The CDR3 as a whole reads CASSESAGGPNEQFF.

As concerns this clone: The read comes to an end 3 residues before the CDR3 does, leaving the germline J gene to fill in the end. This rearrangement joins TRBV20-1 to TRBJ2-1; D gene unclear. The length of the CDR3 is 14 residues. CDR1 is DFQATT and CDR2 is SNEGSKA in the germline V gene (reference sequence). V lost 0 bases and J 0 bases, leaving 6 bases between the germline ends. The sequenced part of the CDR3 DNA is TGCAGTGCTAGAGAGCCCAGCTCCTACAATGAG. Encoded protein: CSAREPSSYNE. The full CDR3 protein is CSAREPSSYNEQFF.

As for this clone: The CDR3 goes on 3 residues after the read ends, and that part is filled in from the germline J gene. The chain couples TRBV10-3 to TRBJ2-1, with 10 bases that match TRBD2. Germline V gene sequence: CDR1 ENHRY, CDR2 SYGVKD. J gave up 7 bases and V 6 bases, and 9 bases lay outside the gene matches. This CDR3 contains 15 residues. The covered CDR3 bases are TGTGCCATCAGCCCAGCGGGAGGGCCTTGGAATGAG. As protein: CAISPAGGPWNE. The entire CDR3 is CAISPAGGPWNEQFF.

The CDR3 loop reads CASSRDINQPQHF. The part of the CDR3 DNA that was read is TGTGCCAGCAGCCGGGACATAAATCAGCCC. V and J are TRBV7-8 and TRBJ1-5; TRBD1 might be the D (6 bases). The read comes to an end 3 residues before the CDR3 does, leaving the germline J gene to fill in the end. The length of the CDR3 is 13 residues. Trimming left V 5 bases short and J 4 bases short, with 9 bases between. Germline V gene data show CDR1 as SGHVS and CDR2 as FQNEAQ. Filled out from reference TRBV7-8 and TRBJ1-5, the complete variable domain reads GAGVSQSPRYKVAKRGQDVALRCDPISGHVSLFWYQQALGQGPEFLTYFQNEAQLDKSGLPSDRFFAERPEGSVSTLKIQRTQQEDSAVYLCASSRDINQPQHFGDGTRLSIL.

On this clone: With the read ending 3 residues before the CDR3 end, the germline J gene is used to fill in that end. This rearrangement joins TRBV2 to TRBJ1-5; 7 bases map to TRBD1. Germline V lookup: CDR1 SNHLY, CDR2 FYNNEI. The CDR3 totals 14 residues. The V and J ends lost 7 bases and 0 bases, in that order; junction bases with no gene match: 3. CDR3 bases read: TGTGCCAGCATGACAGGGTTTAGCAATCAGCCC. This codes for CASMTGFSNQP. The CDR3 reads in full as CASMTGFSNQPQHF.

To note about this clone: The CDR3 is cut off 3 residues early in the read; its end comes from the germline J gene. V usage is TRBV30 and J usage is TRBJ2-1; D may be TRBD2 (5 bases). CDR1 and CDR2 (germline): GTSNPN, SVGIG (reference sequence). V lost 2 bases, J lost 0 bases, and 11 bases lay in between. The CDR3 runs to 15 residues. CDR3: CAWSLGLSSYNEQFF. The part of the CDR3 DNA that was read is TGTGCCTGGAGTCTCGGACTGAGCTCCTACAATGAG. Drawing the rest from reference TRBV30 and TRBJ2-1, the complete variable domain is SQTIHQWPATLVQPVGSPLSLECTVEGTSNPNLYWYRQAAGRGLQLLFYSVGIGQISSEVPQNLSASRPQDRQFILSSKKLLLSDSGFYLCAWSLGLSSYNEQFFGPGTRLTVL.